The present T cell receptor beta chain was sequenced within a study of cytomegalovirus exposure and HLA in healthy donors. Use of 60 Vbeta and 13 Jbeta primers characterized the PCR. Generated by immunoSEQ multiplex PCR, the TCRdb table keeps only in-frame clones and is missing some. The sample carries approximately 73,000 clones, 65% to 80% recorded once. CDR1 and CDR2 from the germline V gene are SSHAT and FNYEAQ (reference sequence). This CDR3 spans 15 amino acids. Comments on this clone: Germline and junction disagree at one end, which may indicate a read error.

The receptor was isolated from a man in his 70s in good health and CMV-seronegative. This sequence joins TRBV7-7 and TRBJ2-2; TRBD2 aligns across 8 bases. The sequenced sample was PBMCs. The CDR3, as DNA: TGTGCTAGCAGCCGCGGGGGGCCGAACACCGGGGAGCTGTTTTTT. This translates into CASSRGGPNTGELFF.